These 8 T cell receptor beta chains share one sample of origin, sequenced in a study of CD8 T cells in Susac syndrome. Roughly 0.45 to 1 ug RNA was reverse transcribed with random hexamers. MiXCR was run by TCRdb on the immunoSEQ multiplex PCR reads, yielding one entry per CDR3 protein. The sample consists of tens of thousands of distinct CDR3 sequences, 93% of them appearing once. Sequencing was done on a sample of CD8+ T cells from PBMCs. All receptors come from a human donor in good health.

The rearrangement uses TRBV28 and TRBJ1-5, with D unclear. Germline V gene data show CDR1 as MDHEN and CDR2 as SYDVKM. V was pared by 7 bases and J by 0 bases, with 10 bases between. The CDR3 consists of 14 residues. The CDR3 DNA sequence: TGTGCCAGCACTACCACAGATAGCAATCAGCCCCAGCATTTT. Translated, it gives CASTTTDSNQPQHF. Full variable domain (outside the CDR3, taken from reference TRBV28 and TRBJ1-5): DVKVTQSSRYLVKRTGEKVFLECVQDMDHENMFWYRQDPGLGLRLIYFSYDVKMKEKGDIPEGYSVSREKKERFSLILESASTNQTSMYLCASTTTDSNQPQHFGDGTRLSIL.

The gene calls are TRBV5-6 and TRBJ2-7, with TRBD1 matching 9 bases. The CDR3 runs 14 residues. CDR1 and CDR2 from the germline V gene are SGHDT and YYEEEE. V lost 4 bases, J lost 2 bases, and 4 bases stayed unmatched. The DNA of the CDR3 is TGTGCCAGCAGCCCGGACAGGGGAACCTACGAGCAGTACTTC. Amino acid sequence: CASSPDRGTYEQYF.

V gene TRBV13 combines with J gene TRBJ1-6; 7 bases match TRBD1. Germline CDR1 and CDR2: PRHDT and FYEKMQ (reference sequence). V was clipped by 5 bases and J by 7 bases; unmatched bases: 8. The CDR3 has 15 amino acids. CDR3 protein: CASSPTTGVNSPLHF. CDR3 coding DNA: TGTGCCAGCAGCCCCACAACAGGGGTAAATTCACCCCTCCACTTT.

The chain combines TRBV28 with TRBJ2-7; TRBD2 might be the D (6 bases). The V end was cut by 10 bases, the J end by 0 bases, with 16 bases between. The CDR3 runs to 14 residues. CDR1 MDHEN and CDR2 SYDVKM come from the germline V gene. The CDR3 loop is CATVSGLFSYEQYF. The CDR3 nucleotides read TGTGCCACCGTAAGCGGGCTATTCTCCTACGAGCAGTACTTC.

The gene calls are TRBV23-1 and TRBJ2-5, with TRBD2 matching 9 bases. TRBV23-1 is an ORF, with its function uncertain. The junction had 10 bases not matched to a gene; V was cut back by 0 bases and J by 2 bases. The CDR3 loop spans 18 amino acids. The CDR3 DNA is TGCGCCAGCAGTCAATCTAATCCCCGGACTAGCGAACAAGAGACCCAGTACTTC. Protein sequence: CASSQSNPRTSEQETQYF.

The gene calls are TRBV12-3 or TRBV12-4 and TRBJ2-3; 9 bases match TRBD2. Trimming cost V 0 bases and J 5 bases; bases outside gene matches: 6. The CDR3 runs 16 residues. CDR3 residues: CASSLAREGLGDTQYF. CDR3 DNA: TGTGCCAGCAGTTTAGCGCGGGAGGGCCTCGGAGATACGCAGTATTTT.

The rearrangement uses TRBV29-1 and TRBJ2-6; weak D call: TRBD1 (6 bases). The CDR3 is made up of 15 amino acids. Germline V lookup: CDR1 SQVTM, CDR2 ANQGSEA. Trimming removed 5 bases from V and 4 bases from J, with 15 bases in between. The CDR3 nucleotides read TGCAGCGTTTTGACAGGAGTCGGGGGGGCCAACGTCCTGACTTTC. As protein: CSVLTGVGGANVLTF. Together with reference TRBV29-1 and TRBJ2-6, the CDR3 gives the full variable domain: SAVISQKPSRDICQRGTSLTIQCQVDSQVTMMFWYRQQPGQSLTLIATANQGSEATYESGFVIDKFPISRPNLTFSTLTVSNMSPEDSSIYLCSVLTGVGGANVLTFGAGSRLTVL.

CDR3 in DNA: TGTGCCAGCAGCCAAAGCGGGAGTGCAGATACGCAGTATTTT. It codes for CASSQSGSADTQYF. V gene TRBV14 combines with J gene TRBJ2-3; 8 nucleotides align to TRBD2. This CDR3 is built from 14 residues. Germline V CDR1 and CDR2: SGHDN, FVKESK. After removal of 2 bases from V and 4 bases from J, the junction contained 2 bases not matched to a gene. The full variable domain, in which reference TRBV14 and TRBJ2-3 provide the parts outside the CDR3, is EAGVTQFPSHSVIEKGQTVTLRCDPISGHDNLYWYRRVMGKEIKFLLHFVKESKQDESGMPNNRFLAERTGGTYSTLKVQPAELEDSGVYFCASSQSGSADTQYFGPGTRLTVL.